This record concerns one T cell receptor beta chain sequence. This specimen comes from a study of blood T cell repertoires in COVID-19. In the authors' workflow: Amplification of reference gene primers was used by the study to estimate nucleated cell counts. TCRdb's table, derived via immunoSEQ multiplex PCR, lists solely in-frame clones and lacks some. V and J calls and clone size are copied from that table; D and trimming were computed from the DNA. This sample has around 170,000 clones, with less than 90% found just once. The TCR comes from a woman aged 40 to 55 with acute or convalescent COVID-19. Sequenced sample: peripheral blood.

In nucleotides, the CDR3 is TGTGCCTGGAGATCGAAAGGGGGCTGGGGCACTGAAGCTTTCTTT. Residues: CAWRSKGGWGTEAFF. V and J are TRBV30 and TRBJ1-1, with TRBD1 identical over 7 bases. Germline trimming cut 3 bases from V and 4 bases from J; bases unmatched to any gene: 11. This CDR3 is 15 amino acids long. Germline CDR1 is GTSNPN and CDR2 is SVGIG (reference sequence).